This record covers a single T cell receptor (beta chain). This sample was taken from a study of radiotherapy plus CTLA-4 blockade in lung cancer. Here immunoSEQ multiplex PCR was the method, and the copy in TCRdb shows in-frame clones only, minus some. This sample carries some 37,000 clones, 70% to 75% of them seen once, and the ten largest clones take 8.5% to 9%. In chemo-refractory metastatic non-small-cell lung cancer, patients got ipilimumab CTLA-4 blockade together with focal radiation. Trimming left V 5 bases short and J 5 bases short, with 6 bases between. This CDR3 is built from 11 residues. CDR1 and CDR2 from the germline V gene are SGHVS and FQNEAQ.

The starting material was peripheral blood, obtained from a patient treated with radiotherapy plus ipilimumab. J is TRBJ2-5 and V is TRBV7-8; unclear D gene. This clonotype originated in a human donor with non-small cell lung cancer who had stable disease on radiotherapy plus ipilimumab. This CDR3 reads CASSATETQYF. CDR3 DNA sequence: TGTGCCAGCAGCGCCACGGAGACCCAGTACTTC.